Below, one T cell receptor (beta chain) is given with its context. Its matching antigen is unknown. Vbeta (60) and Jbeta (13) primers were used in the PCR. Sequencing used immunoSEQ multiplex PCR; TCRdb keeps in-frame clones, though not all of them. This table holds roughly 120,000 clones, roughly 70% found once. The entry originates in a study of cytomegalovirus exposure and HLA in healthy donors. Study observations and caveats: The study assumed roughly uniform donor sequencing depth for presence/absence analyses. Beyond CMV serostatus, there was no information to go on about immune exposure. Several of the most significant clusters appeared, in a later analysis, to be linked to common viral pathogens. For most TCR beta V segments, an earlier analysis put the productive rate at about 90% or about 30% of the time.

The CDR3 has 13 amino acids. Germline CDR1 GTSNPN, CDR2 SVGIG (reference sequence). The germline V and J ends were trimmed by 3 bases and 4 bases, with 12 bases remaining between them. The gene calls are TRBV30 and TRBJ1-2; D gene ambiguous. The receptor comes from a woman between 65 and 79 years old in good health and CMV-seropositive. The sequencing input was PBMCs. The CDR3 nucleotides read TGTGCCTGGAGGCCTCCGGAGACCTATGGCTACACCTTC. Translation gives CAWRPPETYGYTF.